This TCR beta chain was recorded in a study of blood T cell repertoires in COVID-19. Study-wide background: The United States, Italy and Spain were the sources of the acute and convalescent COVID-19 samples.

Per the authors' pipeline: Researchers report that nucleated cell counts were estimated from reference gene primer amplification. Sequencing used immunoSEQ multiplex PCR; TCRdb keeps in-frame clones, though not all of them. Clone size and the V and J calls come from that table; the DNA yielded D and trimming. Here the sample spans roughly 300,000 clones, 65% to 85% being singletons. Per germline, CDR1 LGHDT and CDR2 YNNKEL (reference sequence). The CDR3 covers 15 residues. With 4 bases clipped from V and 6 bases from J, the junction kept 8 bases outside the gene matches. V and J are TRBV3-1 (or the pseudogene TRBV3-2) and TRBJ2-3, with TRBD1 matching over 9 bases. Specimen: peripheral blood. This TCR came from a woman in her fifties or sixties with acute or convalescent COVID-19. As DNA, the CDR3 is TGTGCCAGCAGCCTTCAACAGGGGGCGCGGGATACGCAGTATTTT. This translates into CASSLQQGARDTQYF.